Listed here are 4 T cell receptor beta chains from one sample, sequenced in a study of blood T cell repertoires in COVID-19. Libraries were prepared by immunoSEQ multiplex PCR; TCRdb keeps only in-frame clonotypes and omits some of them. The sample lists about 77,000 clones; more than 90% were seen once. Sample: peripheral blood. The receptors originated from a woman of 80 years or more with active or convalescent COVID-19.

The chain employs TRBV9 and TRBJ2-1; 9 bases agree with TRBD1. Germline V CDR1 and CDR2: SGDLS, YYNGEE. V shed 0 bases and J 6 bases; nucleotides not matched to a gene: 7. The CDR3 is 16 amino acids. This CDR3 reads CASSVAGQGFSNEQFF. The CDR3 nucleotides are TGTGCCAGCAGCGTAGCGGGACAGGGTTTCAGCAATGAGCAGTTCTTC.

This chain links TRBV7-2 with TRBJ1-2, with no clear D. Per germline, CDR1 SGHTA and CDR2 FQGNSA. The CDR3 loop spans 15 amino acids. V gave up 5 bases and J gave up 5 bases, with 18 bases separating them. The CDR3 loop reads CASSPRWEGRYGYTF. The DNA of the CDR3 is TGTGCCAGCAGCCCTAGGTGGGAGGGTCGGTATGGCTACACCTTC.

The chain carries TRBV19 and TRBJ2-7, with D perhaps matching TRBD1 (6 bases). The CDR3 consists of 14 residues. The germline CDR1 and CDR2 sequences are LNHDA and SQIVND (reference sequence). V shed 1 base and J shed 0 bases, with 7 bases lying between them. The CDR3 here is CASSIATGSYEQYF. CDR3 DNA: TGTGCCAGTAGTATAGCGACAGGCTCCTACGAGCAGTACTTC. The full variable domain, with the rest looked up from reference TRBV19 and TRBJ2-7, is DGGITQSPKYLFRKEGQNVTLSCEQNLNHDAMYWYRQDPGQGLRLIYYSQIVNDFQKGDIAEGYSVSREKKESFPLTVTSAQKNPTAFYLCASSIATGSYEQYFGPGTRLTVT.

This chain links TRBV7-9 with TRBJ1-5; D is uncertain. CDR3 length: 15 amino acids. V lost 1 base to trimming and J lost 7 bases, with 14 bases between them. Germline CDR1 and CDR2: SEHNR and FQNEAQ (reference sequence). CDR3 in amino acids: CASSLGGGGGQPQHF. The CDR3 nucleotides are TGTGCCAGCAGCTTAGGTGGCGGTGGTGGGCAGCCCCAGCATTTT.